This is a list of T cell receptor beta chains from one sample in a study of beta chain features in type 1 diabetes. Here immunoSEQ multiplex PCR was the method, and the copy in TCRdb shows in-frame clones only, minus some. The sample records under 400,000 clones, 14% being singletons. The specimen was central memory CD4+ T cells from blood. Receptors were obtained from a man under 40 in good health. Each CDR3 is given with its conserved first and last residue. A D gene is named only where the DNA matches it firmly. Rows give clone size only sometimes, using once, few, many, or a class for an expanded clone.

v_gene	d_gene	j_gene	abundance	CDR3aa	CDR3nt
TRBV9	.	TRBJ2-5	.	CASSEGGQETQYF	TGTGCCAGCAGCGAGGGGGGCCAAGAGACCCAGTACTTC
TRBV12-5	.	TRBJ1-5	few	CASVPIRERFKPQHF	TGTGCTAGTGTTCCGATCAGGGAAAGGTTCAAGCCCCAGCATTTT
TRBV11-1	.	TRBJ1-1	.	CASSLAPSMNTEAFF	TGTGCCAGCAGTTTAGCGCCAAGTATGAACACTGAAGCTTTCTTT
TRBV19	.	TRBJ2-5	few	CASSTGPNQETQYF	TGTGCCAGTAGCACCGGGCCTAACCAAGAGACCCAGTACTTC
TRBV2	TRBD2	TRBJ2-3	many	CASRSGLAGHTDTQYF	TGTGCCAGCAGATCTGGACTAGCGGGGCACACAGATACGCAGTATTTT
TRBV18	.	TRBJ1-1	.	CASSHTEAFF	TGTGCCAGCTCACATACCGAAGCTTTCTTT
TRBV19	TRBD2	TRBJ2-5	.	CASSIGGAVQETQYF	TGTGCCAGTAGTATCGGGGGGGCTGTCCAAGAGACCCAGTACTTC
TRBV18	.	TRBJ1-2	.	CASSPQADNYGYTF	TGTGCCAGCTCACCCCAGGCGGATAACTATGGCTACACCTTC
TRBV7-8	.	TRBJ1-6	few	CASSLGTRTENSPLHF	TGTGCCAGCAGCTTAGGGACCAGGACAGAGAATTCACCCCTCCACTTT
TRBV6-6	.	TRBJ2-1	.	CASSYSTANNEQFF	TGTGCCAGCAGTTACTCCACAGCCAACAATGAGCAGTTCTTC
TRBV15	.	TRBJ1-1	few	CATSSGRAMNTEAFF	TGTGCCACCAGCAGCGGCAGGGCAATGAACACTGAAGCTTTCTTT
TRBV4-3	TRBD2	TRBJ2-1	few	CASSQVPPGLAGAGGYNEQFF	TGCGCCAGCAGCCAAGTCCCCCCGGGACTAGCGGGGGCTGGGGGTTACAATGAGCAGTTCTTC
TRBV19	TRBD1	TRBJ1-6	few	CASSPGGVPNSPLHF	TGTGCCAGTAGTCCAGGGGGGGTGCCGAATTCACCCCTCCACTTT
TRBV11-3	TRBD2	TRBJ2-3	.	CASSLGGVTDTQYF	TGTGCCAGCAGCCTGGGGGGGGTGACAGATACGCAGTATTTT
TRBV18	TRBD1	TRBJ1-2	many	CASSLGQGKDYGYTF	TGTGCCAGCTCACTGGGACAGGGGAAGGACTATGGCTACACCTTC
TRBV9	.	TRBJ2-7	.	CASSEGLLSSYEQYF	TGTGCCAGCAGCGAGGGGCTCCTTAGCTCCTACGAGCAGTACTTC
TRBV5-5	.	TRBJ2-2	few	CASNRFGPGELFF	TGTGCCAGCAACCGGTTTGGTCCGGGGGAGCTGTTTTTT
TRBV7-9	.	TRBJ2-1	few	CASSLARLGRNEQFF	TGTGCCAGCAGCTTAGCGAGGTTAGGACGCAATGAGCAGTTCTTC
TRBV20-1	.	TRBJ2-5	few	CSASNQETQYF	TGCAGTGCCTCCAACCAAGAGACCCAGTACTTC
TRBV5-1	.	TRBJ1-1	.	CASSSLDNSGTEAFF	TGCGCCAGCAGCTCATTAGACAACTCGGGCACTGAAGCTTTCTTT
TRBV7-3	.	TRBJ1-5	few	CASSLTRGRDQPQHF	TGTGCCAGCAGCTTAACCCGGGGGCGCGATCAGCCCCAGCATTTT
TRBV7-3	TRBD2	TRBJ2-2	few	CASSPLAGGGTGELFF	TGTGCCAGCAGCCCTCTAGCGGGTGGAGGTACCGGGGAGCTGTTTTTT
TRBV7-8	.	TRBJ1-1	few	CASSFTGGEAFF	TGTGCCAGCAGCTTTACGGGAGGGGAAGCTTTCTTT
TRBV4-2	.	TRBJ2-1	few	CASSQELSAYNEQFF	TGTGCCAGCAGCCAAGAGCTTAGCGCCTACAATGAGCAGTTCTTC
TRBV4-3	TRBD2	TRBJ2-2	few	CASSPLAENTGELFF	TGCGCCAGCAGTCCTCTAGCGGAAAACACCGGGGAGCTGTTTTTT
TRBV7-2	TRBD1	TRBJ2-2	.	CASSQGTGWTGELFF	TGTGCCAGCAGCCAAGGGACAGGGTGGACCGGGGAGCTGTTTTTT